One sample yielded the 3 T cell receptor beta chains listed below, sequenced in a study of blood T cell repertoires in COVID-19. Using immunoSEQ multiplex PCR, the repertoire was profiled, and TCRdb retains in-frame clones only, with some absent. The data show a few hundred thousand clones, approximately 88% seen once. Specimen: peripheral blood. The receptor source for this set is a woman aged 30 to 39 who had recovered from COVID-19.

The J gene is TRBJ2-1, the V gene TRBV7-9; 7 bases line up with TRBD2. Germline V gives CDR1 SEHNR, CDR2 FQNEAQ (reference sequence). V shed 7 bases and J 4 bases; nucleotides not matched to a gene: 16. The CDR3 spans 17 residues. CDR3 loop: CASTLGETSVLYNEQFF. The CDR3 DNA sequence: TGTGCCAGCACCCTAGGGGAAACTAGCGTTTTATACAATGAGCAGTTCTTC.

The chain recombines TRBV4-1 with TRBJ2-7, with D possibly matching TRBD1 (6 bases). CDR1 is MGHRA, CDR2 YSYEKL, per germline. The V end was cut by 2 bases, the J end by 5 bases, with 16 bases between. The CDR3 runs to 15 residues. The CDR3 nucleotides are TGCGCCAGCAGCCAACTGAATCCAGGGGATCACGAGCAGTACTTC. It specifies CASSQLNPGDHEQYF.

The genes are TRBV18 and TRBJ2-7; 9 bases are shared with TRBD1. This CDR3 contains 15 residues. Germline CDR1 and CDR2: KGHSH and LQKENI. The ends lost 4 bases at V and 5 bases at J; junction bases unmatched: 9. The chain's CDR3 is CASSQINRGPNEQYF. The CDR3 DNA follows: TGTGCCAGCTCACAAATTAACAGGGGGCCTAACGAGCAGTACTTC.